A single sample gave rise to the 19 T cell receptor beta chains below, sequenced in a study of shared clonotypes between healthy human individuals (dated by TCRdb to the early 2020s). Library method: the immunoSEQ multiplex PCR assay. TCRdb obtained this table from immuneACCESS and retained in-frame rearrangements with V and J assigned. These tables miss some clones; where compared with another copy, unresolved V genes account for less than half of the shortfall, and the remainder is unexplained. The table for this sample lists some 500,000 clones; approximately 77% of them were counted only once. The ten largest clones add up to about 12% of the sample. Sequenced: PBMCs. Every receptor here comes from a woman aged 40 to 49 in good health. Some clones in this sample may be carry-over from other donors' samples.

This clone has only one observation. In nucleotides, the CDR3 is TGTGCCAGCTCACCCAGGGGCAGCACCTACGAGCAGTACTTC. It encodes CASSPRGSTYEQYF. V usage is TRBV18 and J usage is TRBJ2-7; TRBD1 might be the D (6 bases). Germline loops: CDR1 KGHSH, CDR2 LQKENI. The length of the CDR3 is 14 residues. The V end was cut by 3 bases, the J end by 2 bases, with 11 bases between.

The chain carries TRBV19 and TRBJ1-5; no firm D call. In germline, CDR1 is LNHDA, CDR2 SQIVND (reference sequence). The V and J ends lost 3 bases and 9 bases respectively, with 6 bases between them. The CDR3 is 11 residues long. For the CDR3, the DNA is TGTGCCAGTAGTATCCGGGGGCCCCAGCATTTT. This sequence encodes CASSIRGPQHF. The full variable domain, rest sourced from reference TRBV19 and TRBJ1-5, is DGGITQSPKYLFRKEGQNVTLSCEQNLNHDAMYWYRQDPGQGLRLIYYSQIVNDFQKGDIAEGYSVSREKKESFPLTVTSAQKNPTAFYLCASSIRGPQHFGDGTRLSIL.

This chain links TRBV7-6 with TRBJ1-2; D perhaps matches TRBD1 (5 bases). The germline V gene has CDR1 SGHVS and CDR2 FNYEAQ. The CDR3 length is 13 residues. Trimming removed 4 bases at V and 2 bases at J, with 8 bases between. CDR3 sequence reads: CASSSGLNYGYTF. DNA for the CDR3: TGTGCCAGCAGCTCGGGGCTCAACTATGGCTACACCTTC.

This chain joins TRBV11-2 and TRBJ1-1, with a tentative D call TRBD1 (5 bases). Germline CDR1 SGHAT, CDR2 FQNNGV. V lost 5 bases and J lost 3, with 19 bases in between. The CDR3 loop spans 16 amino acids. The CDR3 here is CASSRGRGGDYTEAFF. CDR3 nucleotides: TGTGCCAGCAGCCGAGGGAGGGGTGGGGATTACACTGAAGCTTTCTTT.

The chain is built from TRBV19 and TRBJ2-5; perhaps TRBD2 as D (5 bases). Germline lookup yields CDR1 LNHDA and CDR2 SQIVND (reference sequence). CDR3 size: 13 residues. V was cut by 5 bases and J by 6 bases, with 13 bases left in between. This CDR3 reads CASSPWGAQTQYF. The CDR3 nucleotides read TGTGCCAGTAGTCCGTGGGGAGCGCAGACCCAGTACTTC.

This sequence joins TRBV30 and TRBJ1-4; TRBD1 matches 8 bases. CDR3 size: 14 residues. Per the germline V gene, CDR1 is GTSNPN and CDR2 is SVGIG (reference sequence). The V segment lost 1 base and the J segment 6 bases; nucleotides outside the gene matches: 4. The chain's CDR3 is CAWSATGVDEKLFF. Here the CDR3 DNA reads TGTGCCTGGAGTGCGACAGGGGTCGATGAAAAACTGTTTTTT.

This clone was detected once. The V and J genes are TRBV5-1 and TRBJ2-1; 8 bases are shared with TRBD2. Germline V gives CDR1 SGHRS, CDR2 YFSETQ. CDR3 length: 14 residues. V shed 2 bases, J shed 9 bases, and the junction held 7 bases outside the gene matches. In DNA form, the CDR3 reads TGCGCCAGCAGCTTCAGCGGGAGTCTGAGTGAGCAGTTCTTC. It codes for CASSFSGSLSEQFF. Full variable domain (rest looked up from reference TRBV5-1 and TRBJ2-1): KAGVTQTPRYLIKTRGQQVTLSCSPISGHRSVSWYQQTPGQGLQFLFEYFSETQRNKGNFPGRFSGRQFSNSRSEMNVSTLELGDSALYLCASSFSGSLSEQFFGPGTRLTVL.

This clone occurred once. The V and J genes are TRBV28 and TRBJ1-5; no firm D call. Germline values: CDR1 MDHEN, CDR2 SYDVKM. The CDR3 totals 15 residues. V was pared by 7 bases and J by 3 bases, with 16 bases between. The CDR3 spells CASKFALTNNQPQHF. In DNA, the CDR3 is TGTGCCAGCAAATTTGCTCTTACGAACAATCAGCCCCAGCATTTT.

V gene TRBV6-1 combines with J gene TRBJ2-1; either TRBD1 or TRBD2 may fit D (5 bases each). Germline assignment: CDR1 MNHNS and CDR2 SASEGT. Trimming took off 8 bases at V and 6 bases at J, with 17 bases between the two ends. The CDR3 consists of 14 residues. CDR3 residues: CASLERGLGNEQFF. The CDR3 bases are TGTGCCAGCCTGGAGAGGGGTCTGGGCAATGAGCAGTTCTTC.

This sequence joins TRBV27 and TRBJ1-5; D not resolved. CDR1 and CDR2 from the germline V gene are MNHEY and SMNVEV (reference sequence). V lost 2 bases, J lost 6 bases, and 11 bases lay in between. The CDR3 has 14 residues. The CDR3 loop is CASSLTRARQPQHF. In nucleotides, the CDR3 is TGTGCCAGCAGTTTAACGAGGGCGCGTCAGCCCCAGCATTTT.

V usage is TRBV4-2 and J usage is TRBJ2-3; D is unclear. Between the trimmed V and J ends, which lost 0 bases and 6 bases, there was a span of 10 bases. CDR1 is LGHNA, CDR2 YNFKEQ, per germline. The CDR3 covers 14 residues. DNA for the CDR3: TGTGCCAGCAGCCAAGATGGTAACCTTGATACGCAGTATTTT. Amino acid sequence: CASSQDGNLDTQYF.

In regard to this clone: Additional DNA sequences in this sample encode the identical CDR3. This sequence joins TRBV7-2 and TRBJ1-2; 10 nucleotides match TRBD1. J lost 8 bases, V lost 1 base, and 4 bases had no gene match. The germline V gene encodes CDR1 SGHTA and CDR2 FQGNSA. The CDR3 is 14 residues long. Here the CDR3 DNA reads TGTGCCAGCAGCTTAGGACAGGGGGCGGGCGGCTACACCTTC. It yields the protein CASSLGQGAGGYTF.

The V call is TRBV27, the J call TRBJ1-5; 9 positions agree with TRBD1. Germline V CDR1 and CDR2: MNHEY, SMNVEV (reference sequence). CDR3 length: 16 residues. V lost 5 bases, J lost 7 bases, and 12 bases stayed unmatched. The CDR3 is CASSASGTGISQPQHF. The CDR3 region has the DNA TGTGCCAGCAGTGCCTCTGGGACAGGGATTTCGCAGCCCCAGCATTTT.

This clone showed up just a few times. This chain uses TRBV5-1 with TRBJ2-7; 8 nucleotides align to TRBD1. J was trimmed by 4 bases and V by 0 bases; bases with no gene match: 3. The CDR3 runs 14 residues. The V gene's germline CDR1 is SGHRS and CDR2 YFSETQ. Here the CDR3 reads CASSLGTGIYEQYF. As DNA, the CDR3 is TGCGCCAGCAGCTTGGGGACAGGGATTTACGAGCAGTACTTC.

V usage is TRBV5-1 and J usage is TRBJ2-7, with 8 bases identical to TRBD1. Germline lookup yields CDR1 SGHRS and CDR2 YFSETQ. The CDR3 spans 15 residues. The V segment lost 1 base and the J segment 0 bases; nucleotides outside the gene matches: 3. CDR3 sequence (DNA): TGCGCCAGCAGCTTGAACAGGGGGAGCTCCTACGAGCAGTACTTC. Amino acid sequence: CASSLNRGSSYEQYF.

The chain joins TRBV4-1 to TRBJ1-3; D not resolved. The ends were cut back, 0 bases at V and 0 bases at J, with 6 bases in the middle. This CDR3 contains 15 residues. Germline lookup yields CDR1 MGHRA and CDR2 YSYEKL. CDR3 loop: CASSQEAHSGNTIYF. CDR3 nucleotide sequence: TGCGCCAGCAGCCAAGAAGCCCACTCTGGAAACACCATATATTTT.

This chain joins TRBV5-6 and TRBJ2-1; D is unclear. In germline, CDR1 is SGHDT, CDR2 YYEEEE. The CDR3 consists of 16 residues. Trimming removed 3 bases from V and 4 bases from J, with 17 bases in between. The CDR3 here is CASSSLAEPTYNEQFF. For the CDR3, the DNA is TGTGCCAGCAGCTCCCTTGCGGAACCAACTTACAATGAGCAGTTCTTC.

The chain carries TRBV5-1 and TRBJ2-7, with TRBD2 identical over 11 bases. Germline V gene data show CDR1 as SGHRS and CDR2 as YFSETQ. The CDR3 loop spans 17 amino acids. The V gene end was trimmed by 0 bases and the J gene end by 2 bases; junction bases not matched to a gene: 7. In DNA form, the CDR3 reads TGCGCCAGCAGCTTGGCGCCTACTAGCGGGAGCCCCTACGAGCAGTACTTC. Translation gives CASSLAPTSGSPYEQYF. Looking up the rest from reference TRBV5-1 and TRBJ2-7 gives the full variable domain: KAGVTQTPRYLIKTRGQQVTLSCSPISGHRSVSWYQQTPGQGLQFLFEYFSETQRNKGNFPGRFSGRQFSNSRSEMNVSTLELGDSALYLCASSLAPTSGSPYEQYFGPGTRLTVT.

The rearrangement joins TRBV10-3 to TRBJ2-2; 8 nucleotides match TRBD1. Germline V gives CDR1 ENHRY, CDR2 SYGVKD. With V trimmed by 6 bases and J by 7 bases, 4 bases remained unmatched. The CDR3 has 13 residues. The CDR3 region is CAIRGQVDGELFF. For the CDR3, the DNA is TGTGCCATCAGGGGACAGGTGGACGGGGAGCTGTTTTTT.